A selection of T cell receptor beta chains follows, all from one sample in a study of blood T cell repertoires in COVID-19. TCRdb's copy holds only in-frame clones and misses some; the assay was immunoSEQ multiplex PCR. Altogether approximately 140,000 clones are present, around 80% being singletons, with the ten largest covering nearly 15%. The sequenced material came from peripheral blood. The source of these receptors is a human donor with acute or convalescent COVID-19. The donor label of this sample is uncertain. CDR3s include the opening cysteine and the closing phenylalanine or tryptophan. The D gene is left open where the match is weak. Clone sizes are given selectively: once, few, many, or a class where the clone is expanded.

D gene	clone size	V gene	J gene	CDR3 protein	CDR3 DNA
NA	NA	TRBV2	TRBJ2-7	CASEDSSLNYEQYF	TGTGCCAGCGAGGACAGTTCGCTTAACTACGAGCAGTACTTC
NA	NA	TRBV6-1	TRBJ1-2	CASSEHEISYGYTF	TGTGCCAGCAGTGAACATGAGATTAGCTATGGCTACACCTTC
TRBD2	NA	TRBV5-6	TRBJ2-7	CASSGTSGGSSYEQYF	TGTGCCAGCAGCGGTACTAGCGGGGGGTCCTCCTACGAGCAGTACTTC
NA	NA	TRBV5-1	TRBJ2-7	CASSLEQASYEQYF	TGCGCCAGCAGCTTGGAACAGGCCTCCTACGAGCAGTACTTC
TRBD1	once	TRBV19	TRBJ1-4	CATLNPGQGNEKLFF	TGTGCCACCCTAAATCCGGGACAGGGAAATGAAAAACTGTTTTTT
TRBD1	NA	TRBV18	TRBJ1-1	CASSGQGNTEAFF	TGTGCCAGCTCTGGACAGGGGAACACTGAAGCTTTCTTT
NA	NA	TRBV6-5	TRBJ2-7	CASSYSGVSEQYF	TGTGCCAGCAGTTACTCCGGGGTAAGCGAGCAGTACTTC
NA	NA	TRBV19	TRBJ1-2	CASSIASRFYTF	TGTGCCAGTAGTATCGCAAGCAGGTTCTACACCTTC
TRBD2	NA	TRBV23-1	TRBJ2-3	CASSQSTGGGFSTDTQYF	TGCGCCAGCAGTCAATCGACGGGCGGGGGGTTTAGCACAGATACGCAGTATTTT
TRBD1	NA	TRBV10-1	TRBJ2-2	CASSDDRDDGELFF	TGCGCCAGCAGTGACGACAGGGATGACGGGGAGCTGTTTTTT
NA	NA	TRBV2	TRBJ1-5	CASTGNSNQPQHF	TGTGCCAGCACCGGGAATAGCAATCAGCCCCAGCATTTT
NA	NA	TRBV7-9	TRBJ1-2	CASSFWGGGYTF	TGTGCCAGCAGCTTCTGGGGAGGCGGCTACACCTTC
NA	few	TRBV5-1	TRBJ1-2	CASTAGSMTGNYGYTF	TGCGCCAGCACAGCAGGATCGATGACAGGCAACTATGGCTACACCTTC